This T cell receptor beta chain was documented in a study of blood T cell repertoires in COVID-19. Across the whole study: From T cells, B-cell-depleted T cells, or PBMCs came the material, which was cDNA or gDNA.

The CDR3 is made up of 12 amino acids. CDR1 KGHDR and CDR2 SFDVKD come from the germline V gene. V lost 7 bases, J lost 7 bases, and 10 bases lay in between. The authors' processing: The assay estimated nucleated cells by amplifying reference gene primers. Data came from immunoSEQ multiplex PCR; TCRdb stores just in-frame clones and leaves some out. V, J and clone size were drawn from that table, and D and trimming were deduced from the DNA. The sample carries 84,000 or so clones, around four fifths recorded once. This chain joins TRBV24-1 and TRBJ2-1; D perhaps matches TRBD2 (5 bases). This TCR derives from a human donor in a cohort sampled during active COVID-19. Sequenced material: peripheral blood. The CDR3 nucleotides are TGTGCCACCAGCTTGGGAGTTAATGAGCAGTTCTTC. It encodes CATSLGVNEQFF.